This TCR beta chain was sequenced in a study of Ad26.COV2.S vaccination and SARS-CoV-2 variants. Study summary: Among those in the COV1001 Ad26.COV2.S trial arm was the donor.

Treatment here: some 20 received Ad26.COV2.S at low or high dose, single or two shots; about five received placebo; per-sample allocation not given. Sample collection was performed on day 63 after the first vaccine or placebo injection. TCRdb's table, derived via immunoSEQ multiplex PCR, lists solely in-frame clones and lacks some. There are roughly 420,000 clones in the sample; 75% to 90% occur only once, and approximately 2.5% lies in the top ten. CDR3 length equals 14 residues. Germline values: CDR1 SGHTA, CDR2 FQGTGA. Trimming took 2 bases from V and 9 from J, leaving 14 bases between them. The sequences come from peripheral blood, collected in a trial of Ad26.COV2.S vaccine versus placebo. This sequence originates from a person aged 18-60 years who received the Ad26.COV2.S COVID-19 vaccine or a placebo. The chain carries TRBV7-3 and TRBJ2-1; D not resolved. DNA of the CDR3: TGTGCCAGCAGCTTATATCATGCGGTAGGTGAGCAGTTCTTC. This gives the protein CASSLYHAVGEQFF.